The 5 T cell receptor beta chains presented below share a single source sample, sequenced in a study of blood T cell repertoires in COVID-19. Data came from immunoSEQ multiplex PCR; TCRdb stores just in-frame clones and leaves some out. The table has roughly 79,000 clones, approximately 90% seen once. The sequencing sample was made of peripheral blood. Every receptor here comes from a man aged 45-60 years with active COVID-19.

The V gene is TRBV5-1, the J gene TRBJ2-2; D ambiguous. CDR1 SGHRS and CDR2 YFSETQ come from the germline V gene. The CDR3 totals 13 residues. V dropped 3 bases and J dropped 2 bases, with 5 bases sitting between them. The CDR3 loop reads CASSSTNTGELFF. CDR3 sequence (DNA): TGCGCCAGCAGCTCCACTAACACCGGGGAGCTGTTTTTT.

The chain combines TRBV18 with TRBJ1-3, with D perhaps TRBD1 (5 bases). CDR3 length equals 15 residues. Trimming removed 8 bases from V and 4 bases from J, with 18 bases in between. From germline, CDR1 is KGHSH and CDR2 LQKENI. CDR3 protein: CASGRQKETGNTIYF. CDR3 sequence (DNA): TGTGCCAGCGGAAGACAGAAGGAAACCGGAAACACCATATATTTT.

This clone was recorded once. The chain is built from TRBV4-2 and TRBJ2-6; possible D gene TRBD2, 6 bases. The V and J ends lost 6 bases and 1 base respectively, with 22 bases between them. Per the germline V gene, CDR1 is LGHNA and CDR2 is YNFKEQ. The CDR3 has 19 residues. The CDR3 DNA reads TGTGCCAGCAGTCCAAGAGTAGGACGGACTACATCTGGGGCCAACGTCCTGACTTTC. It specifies CASSPRVGRTTSGANVLTF.

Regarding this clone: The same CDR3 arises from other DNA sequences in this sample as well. The CDR3 region is CASSVSSGEETQYF. The CDR3 DNA reads TGTGCCAGCAGCGTTTCTAGCGGAGAAGAGACCCAGTACTTC. This chain joins TRBV9 and TRBJ2-5; 7 nucleotides agree with TRBD2. This CDR3 contains 14 residues. Trimming at V came to 2 bases and at J to 3 bases, leaving 4 bases not matched to a gene. Germline V CDR1 and CDR2: SGDLS, YYNGEE.

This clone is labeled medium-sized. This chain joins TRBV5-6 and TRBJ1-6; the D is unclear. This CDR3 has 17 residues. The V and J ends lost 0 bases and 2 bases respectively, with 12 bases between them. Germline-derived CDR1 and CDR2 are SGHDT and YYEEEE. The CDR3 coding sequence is TGTGCCAGCAGCTTGGGCGGAGGGAAACCCTATAATTCACCCCTCCACTTT. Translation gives CASSLGGGKPYNSPLHF.